Below are 32 T cell receptor beta chains sequenced from a single sample in a study of T cells in localized non-small cell lung cancer. Sequencing used immunoSEQ multiplex PCR; TCRdb keeps in-frame clones, though not all of them. The profile covers tens of thousands of clones, with 88% appearing a single time and 10% to 15% taken by the ten largest. The material sequenced was peripheral blood, taken before any cancer treatment. These receptor sequences come from a female donor older than 55 with stage III squamous cell lung carcinoma.

This clone was seen only a few times. The chain joins TRBV4-2 to TRBJ2-6; D assignment may be TRBD1 or TRBD2 (5 bases each). Germline lookup yields CDR1 LGHNA and CDR2 YNFKEQ. V shed 4 bases and J shed 0 bases, with 13 bases lying between them. The CDR3 is 17 amino acids. CDR3 sequence: CASSPRGAGSGANVLTF. The CDR3 bases are TGTGCCAGCAGCCCGAGAGGGGCCGGCTCTGGGGCCAACGTCCTGACTTTC.

The chain joins TRBV19 to TRBJ2-1, with TRBD2 identical over 9 bases. The CDR3 has 15 residues. The V segment lost 7 bases and the J segment 1 base; nucleotides outside the gene matches: 5. CDR1 is LNHDA and CDR2 is SQIVND in the germline V gene (reference sequence). CDR3 protein: CASKPSGNSYNEQFF. The CDR3 DNA reads TGTGCCAGTAAGCCTAGCGGGAATTCCTACAATGAGCAGTTCTTC.

In DNA form, the CDR3 reads TGTGCCAGCAGTTACTCGATGGGTGTACCCTACGAGCAGTACTTC. It is translated as CASSYSMGVPYEQYF. The chain links TRBV6-5 to TRBJ2-7, with D unresolved. This CDR3 is 15 amino acids long. Germline V gene data show CDR1 as MNHEY and CDR2 as SVGAGI. Trimming cost V 0 bases and J 2 bases, with 11 bases left between them.

The chain couples TRBV27 to TRBJ2-5; perhaps TRBD1 as D (6 bases). This CDR3 has 14 amino acids. Germline-derived CDR1 and CDR2 are MNHEY and SMNVEV (reference sequence). V was trimmed by 1 base and J by 5 bases, leaving 11 bases between them. The CDR3 bases are TGTGCCAGCAGTTTATTAGGGGGAGAGGAGACCCAGTACTTC. Its translation is CASSLLGGEETQYF.

The V and J genes are TRBV20-1 and TRBJ2-7; D might be TRBD1 (5 bases). With 6 bases removed from V and 7 bases from J, the gap between germline ends came to 13 bases. CDR1 and CDR2 (germline): DFQATT, SNEGSKA (reference sequence). This CDR3 comprises 11 residues. The CDR3 DNA reads as TGCAGTGCCAAATCAGGGCTGGAGCAGTACTTC. As protein: CSAKSGLEQYF.

The chain carries TRBV5-6 and TRBJ1-4, with 7 positions matching TRBD1. The CDR3 totals 14 residues. The germline CDR1 and CDR2 sequences are SGHDT and YYEEEE. J gave up 8 bases and V 2 bases, and 6 bases lay outside the gene matches. The CDR3 sequence is CASSLSRGLEKLFF. The DNA of the CDR3 is TGTGCCAGCAGCTTAAGTAGGGGGCTGGAAAAACTGTTTTTT.

The chain carries TRBV29-1 and TRBJ1-4, with 9 bases identical to TRBD1. V gave up 6 bases and J gave up 12 bases; unmatched junction bases: 2. The germline V gene encodes CDR1 SQVTM and CDR2 ANQGSEA. The CDR3 has 10 residues. The CDR3 protein is CSVRDRELFF. For the CDR3, the DNA is TGCAGCGTCCGGGACAGGGAACTGTTTTTT.

This clone occurred once. The V and J genes are TRBV11-2 and TRBJ1-2, with D uncertain. Per the germline V gene, CDR1 is SGHAT and CDR2 is FQNNGV. Trimming pared 3 bases from V and 8 bases from J, leaving 10 bases between. The CDR3 covers 12 residues. CDR3 loop: CASSFQTRGYTF. In DNA, the CDR3 is TGTGCCAGCAGCTTCCAAACTCGCGGCTACACCTTC.

This chain connects TRBV7-2 to TRBJ1-2; D remains ambiguous. Germline CDR1 is SGHTA and CDR2 is FQGNSA. This CDR3 is built from 18 residues. Trimming took 5 bases from V and 0 from J, leaving 22 bases between them. In nucleotides, the CDR3 is TGTGCCAGCAGCCAGCCCTTCAGTAGCAAGGCCTCTAACTATGGCTACACCTTC. The encoded protein is CASSQPFSSKASNYGYTF.

This rearrangement joins TRBV2 to TRBJ2-2; D is ambiguous. Trimming took 2 bases from V and 0 from J, leaving 4 bases between them. The CDR3 is 14 residues long. Per the germline V gene, CDR1 is SNHLY and CDR2 is FYNNEI. CDR3 loop: CASSETPNTGELFF. As DNA, the CDR3 is TGTGCCAGCAGTGAAACGCCGAACACCGGGGAGCTGTTTTTT.

The count of this clone is one. V and J are TRBV7-6 and TRBJ1-1; TRBD1 is a possible D gene (5 bases). The V and J ends lost 5 bases and 0 bases respectively, with 10 bases between them. Germline CDR1 reads SGHVS; CDR2 reads FNYEAQ. This CDR3 comprises 14 residues. The CDR3 coding sequence is TGTGCCAGCAGCCGGGGACTGATGAACACTGAAGCTTTCTTT. Its translation is CASSRGLMNTEAFF. The entire variable domain, with the rest obtained from reference TRBV7-6 and TRBJ1-1, is as follows: GAGVSQSPRYKVTKRGQDVALRCDPISGHVSLYWYRQALGQGPEFLTYFNYEAQQDKSGLPNDRFSAERPEGSISTLTIQRTEQRDSAMYRCASSRGLMNTEAFFGQGTRLTVV.

The chain couples TRBV7-2 to TRBJ2-7; 8 nucleotides align to TRBD1. The length of the CDR3 is 12 residues. Looked up from germline, CDR1 is SGHTA and CDR2 is FQGNSA. The V gene end was trimmed by 7 bases and the J gene end by 3 bases; junction bases not matched to a gene: 2. The CDR3, as DNA: TGTGCCAGCACGACAGGGGACTACGAGCAGTACTTC. Translated: CASTTGDYEQYF.

V is TRBV6-6 and J is TRBJ2-1; D is possibly TRBD2 (5 bases). CDR1 and CDR2 from the germline V gene are MNHNY and SVGAGI (reference sequence). V lost 10 bases and J 5 bases, leaving 15 bases between the germline ends. The CDR3 is 13 residues long. CDR3 loop: CAIRTGTDNEQFF. The DNA of the CDR3 is TGTGCCATCAGGACTGGCACTGACAATGAGCAGTTCTTC.

This clone was counted once. V is TRBV6-6 and J is TRBJ2-7; 8 positions match TRBD2. Germline CDR1 MNHNY, CDR2 SVGAGI (reference sequence). The junction had 12 bases not matched to a gene; V was cut back by 4 bases and J by 7 bases. The CDR3 extends over 15 amino acids. CDR3 sequence reads: CASSFMTSVPGEQYF. For the CDR3, the DNA is TGTGCCAGCAGTTTCATGACTAGCGTGCCTGGGGAGCAGTACTTC.

V is TRBV28 and J is TRBJ2-1; maybe TRBD1 (6 bases). V was cut by 5 bases and J by 6 bases, with 8 bases left in between. The germline CDR1 and CDR2 sequences are MDHEN and SYDVKM. The CDR3 consists of 12 residues. The CDR3, as DNA: TGTGCCAGCAGTAAACAGGGCAATGAGCAGTTCTTC. Protein product: CASSKQGNEQFF.

The J gene is TRBJ1-1, the V gene TRBV5-1; D might be TRBD1 (5 bases). The germline V and J ends were trimmed by 5 bases and 5 bases, with 13 bases remaining between them. The CDR3 spans 13 residues. Germline CDR1 reads SGHRS; CDR2 reads YFSETQ. CDR3 protein: CASRQTGGTEAFF. The DNA of the CDR3 is TGCGCCAGCAGACAGACCGGGGGGACTGAAGCTTTCTTT.

The chain joins TRBV7-2 to TRBJ2-2, with 9 bases that match TRBD2. Germline assignment: CDR1 SGHTA and CDR2 FQGNSA. The junction had 12 bases not matched to a gene; V was cut back by 5 bases and J by 5 bases. The CDR3 length is 17 residues. In nucleotides, the CDR3 is TGTGCCAGCAGCCCCTTTTTGCGGGGGGGCCTAACCGGGGAGCTGTTTTTT. Its protein is CASSPFLRGGLTGELFF. The full variable domain, completed using reference TRBV7-2 and TRBJ2-2, is GAGVSQSPSNKVTEKGKDVELRCDPISGHTALYWYRQSLGQGLEFLIYFQGNSAPDKSGLPSDRFSAERTGGSVSTLTIQRTQQEDSAVYLCASSPFLRGGLTGELFFGEGSRLTVL.

Here the CDR3 reads CASSSGGTVDQPQHF. CDR3 in DNA: TGTGCCAGCAGCTCGGGGGGAACAGTCGATCAGCCCCAGCATTTT. The chain recombines TRBV7-8 with TRBJ1-5; perhaps TRBD1 as D (5 bases). V lost 4 bases and J lost 5, with 15 bases in between. This CDR3 is 15 amino acids long. Germline loops: CDR1 SGHVS, CDR2 FQNEAQ.

V and J are TRBV18 and TRBJ2-7; 11 nucleotides align to TRBD1. CDR3 length: 15 amino acids. V gave up 3 bases and J gave up 7 bases; unmatched junction bases: 8. The germline V gene has CDR1 KGHSH and CDR2 LQKENI. For the CDR3, the DNA is TGTGCCAGCTCACCCCTCGGGACAGGGGGAGGTGAGCAGTACTTC. Translated, it gives CASSPLGTGGGEQYF.

This rearrangement joins TRBV5-8 to TRBJ1-6; unclear D gene. The CDR3 has 16 amino acids. The V gene lost 4 bases and the J gene lost 0 bases, with 11 bases spanning the gap. CDR1 is SGHTS, CDR2 YDEGEE, per germline. This CDR3 reads CASSPPWSSYNSPLHF. DNA of the CDR3: TGTGCCAGCAGCCCGCCCTGGAGCTCCTATAATTCACCCCTCCACTTT.

The chain links TRBV19 to TRBJ1-2, with D tentatively TRBD1 (5 bases). The germline V and J ends were trimmed by 6 bases and 8 bases, with 19 bases remaining between them. The CDR3 sequence is 14 residues long. Germline CDR1 LNHDA, CDR2 SQIVND (reference sequence). CDR3 DNA: TGTGCCAGTAGCCGCGACGGGACGGCCAAAGGCTACACCTTC. This codes for CASSRDGTAKGYTF.

This chain connects TRBV5-1 to TRBJ2-5, with 8 positions matching TRBD1. V trimming: 1 base; J trimming: 4 bases; junction bases outside the gene matches: 9. Germline V gene data show CDR1 as SGHRS and CDR2 as YFSETQ. This CDR3 contains 16 residues. CDR3 sequence: CASSLTAGGGGETQYF. In DNA form, the CDR3 reads TGCGCCAGCAGCTTGACGGCAGGGGGCGGCGGAGAGACCCAGTACTTC.

The chain combines TRBV28 with TRBJ2-1; maybe TRBD1 (5 bases). The CDR3 contains 15 residues. The V end lost 2 bases, the J end lost 1 base, and 9 bases lay between the germline ends. Looked up from germline, CDR1 is MDHEN and CDR2 is SYDVKM. Here the CDR3 reads CASSLKGISYNEQFF. Written as DNA, the CDR3 is TGTGCCAGCAGTTTAAAGGGGATTTCCTACAATGAGCAGTTCTTC.

This rearrangement joins TRBV19 to TRBJ2-5; D possibly corresponds to TRBD2 (6 bases). Germline assignment: CDR1 LNHDA and CDR2 SQIVND (reference sequence). CDR3 length equals 14 residues. V lost 5 bases and J lost 4, with 14 bases in between. The CDR3 loop reads CASSGEEGRETQYF. CDR3 DNA: TGTGCCAGTAGTGGGGAGGAGGGTCGAGAGACCCAGTACTTC.

The chain employs TRBV5-6 and TRBJ1-2; weak D call: TRBD1 (5 bases). V lost 2 bases and J 5 bases, leaving 16 bases between the germline ends. CDR3 length equals 15 residues. Germline V gene sequence: CDR1 SGHDT, CDR2 YYEEEE. CDR3 protein: CASSFFGRGEYGYTF. The CDR3 coding sequence is TGTGCCAGCAGCTTTTTCGGCCGGGGGGAGTATGGCTACACCTTC.

The chain uses TRBV5-6 and TRBJ2-2; D might be TRBD1 or TRBD2, each matching 6 bases. Germline V lookup: CDR1 SGHDT, CDR2 YYEEEE. This CDR3 has 17 amino acids. V was shortened by 1 base and J by 4 bases, with 17 bases between the two germline ends. The DNA for the CDR3 is TGTGCCAGCAGCTTGCGGGGGACGGGGGCCGGCACCGGGGAGCTGTTTTTT. Translated: CASSLRGTGAGTGELFF.

The rearrangement links TRBV11-2 to TRBJ1-1; D remains unclear. This CDR3 region has 13 residues. Trimming removed 1 base from V and 5 bases from J, with 8 bases in between. Germline-derived CDR1 and CDR2 are SGHAT and FQNNGV. This CDR3 reads CASSLGRRTEAFF. The CDR3 DNA sequence: TGTGCCAGCAGCTTAGGCAGGAGGACTGAAGCTTTCTTT.

V gene TRBV28 combines with J gene TRBJ2-3; TRBD2 matches at 10 bases. Germline V gives CDR1 MDHEN, CDR2 SYDVKM. Trimming at V came to 1 base and at J to 3 bases, leaving 10 bases not matched to a gene. This CDR3 has 18 amino acids. The CDR3 DNA follows: TGTGCCAGCAGTTTATTGGGGGAACTAGCGGGACAAACAGATACGCAGTATTTT. Its protein product is CASSLLGELAGQTDTQYF.

The genes are TRBV2 and TRBJ1-5, with D possibly TRBD1 on 6 matching bases. CDR3 length: 15 residues. Germline V CDR1 and CDR2: SNHLY, FYNNEI. V lost 6 bases to trimming and J lost 4 bases, with 16 bases between them. The CDR3 DNA reads TGTGCCAGCAGCTTGGTGGAGGGGGTTAATCAGCCCCAGCATTTT. Its protein is CASSLVEGVNQPQHF.

This rearrangement joins TRBV6-1 to TRBJ1-2, with D tentatively TRBD1 (5 bases). The germline V gene has CDR1 MNHNS and CDR2 SASEGT. The CDR3 loop spans 14 amino acids. V was clipped by 7 bases and J by 4 bases, with 16 bases between them. For the CDR3, the DNA is TGTGCCAGCATATCTTGGGGACGTATCTATGGCTACACCTTC. Its protein product is CASISWGRIYGYTF.

The CDR3 DNA reads TGTGCCAGCACCGCGGATCTTGGAAACACCATATATTTT. Encoded protein: CASTADLGNTIYF. The chain uses TRBV6-5 and TRBJ1-3; D ambiguous. Trimming removed 7 bases at V and 3 bases at J, with 10 bases between. This CDR3 is built from 13 residues. Germline V gene sequence: CDR1 MNHEY, CDR2 SVGAGI.

The chain uses TRBV9 and TRBJ1-1; 11 positions agree with TRBD1. The CDR3 extends over 15 amino acids. V lost 0 bases, J lost 6 bases, and 4 bases stayed unmatched. CDR1 SGDLS and CDR2 YYNGEE come from the germline V gene. The CDR3 bases are TGTGCCAGCAGCGTAGAGGGGGACAGGGGGTCTGAAGCTTTCTTT. This translates into CASSVEGDRGSEAFF.